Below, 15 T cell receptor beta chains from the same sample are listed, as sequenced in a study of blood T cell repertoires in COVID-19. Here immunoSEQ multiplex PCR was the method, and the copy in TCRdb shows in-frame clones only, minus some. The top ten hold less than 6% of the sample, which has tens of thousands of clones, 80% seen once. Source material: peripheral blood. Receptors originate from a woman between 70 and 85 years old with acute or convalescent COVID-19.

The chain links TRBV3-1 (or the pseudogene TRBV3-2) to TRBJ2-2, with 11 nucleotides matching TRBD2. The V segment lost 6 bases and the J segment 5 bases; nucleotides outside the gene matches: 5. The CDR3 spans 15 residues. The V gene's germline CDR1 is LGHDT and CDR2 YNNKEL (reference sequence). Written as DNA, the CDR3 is TGTGCCAGCAGGCTGACTAGCGGGGTGACCGGGGAGCTGTTTTTT. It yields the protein CASRLTSGVTGELFF.

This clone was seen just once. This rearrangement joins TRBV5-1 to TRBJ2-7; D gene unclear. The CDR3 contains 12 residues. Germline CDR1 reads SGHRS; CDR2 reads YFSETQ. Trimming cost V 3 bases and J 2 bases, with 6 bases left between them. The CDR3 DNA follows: TGCGCCAGCAGCTACATGCCCTACGAGCAGTACTTC. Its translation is CASSYMPYEQYF.

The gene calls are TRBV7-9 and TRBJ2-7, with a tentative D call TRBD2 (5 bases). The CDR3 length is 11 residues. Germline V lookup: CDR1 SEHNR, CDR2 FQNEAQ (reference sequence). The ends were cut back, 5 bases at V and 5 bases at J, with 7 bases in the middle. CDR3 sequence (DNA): TGTGCCAGCAGCACAGCGGACGAGCAGTACTTC. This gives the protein CASSTADEQYF.

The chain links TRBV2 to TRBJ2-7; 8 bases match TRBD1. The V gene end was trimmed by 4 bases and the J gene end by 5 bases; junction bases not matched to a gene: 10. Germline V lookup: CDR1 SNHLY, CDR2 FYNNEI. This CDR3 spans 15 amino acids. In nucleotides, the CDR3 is TGTGCCAGCAGTGCTGCGGAGACAGGGGTTAACGAGCAGTACTTC. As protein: CASSAAETGVNEQYF.

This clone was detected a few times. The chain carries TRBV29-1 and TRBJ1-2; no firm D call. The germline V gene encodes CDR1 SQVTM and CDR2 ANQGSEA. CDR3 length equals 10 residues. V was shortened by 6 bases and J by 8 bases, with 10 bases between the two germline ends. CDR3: CSVPWEGYTF. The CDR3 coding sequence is TGCAGCGTCCCGTGGGAGGGCTACACCTTC.

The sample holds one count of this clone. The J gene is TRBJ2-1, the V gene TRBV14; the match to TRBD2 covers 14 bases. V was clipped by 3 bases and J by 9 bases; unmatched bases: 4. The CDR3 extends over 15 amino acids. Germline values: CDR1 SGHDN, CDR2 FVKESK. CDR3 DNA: TGTGCCAGCAGCCAGACTAGCGGGGGGGCCGTTGAGCAGTTCTTC. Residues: CASSQTSGGAVEQFF. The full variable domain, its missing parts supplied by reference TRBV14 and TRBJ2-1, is EAGVTQFPSHSVIEKGQTVTLRCDPISGHDNLYWYRRVMGKEIKFLLHFVKESKQDESGMPNNRFLAERTGGTYSTLKVQPAELEDSGVYFCASSQTSGGAVEQFFGPGTRLTVL.

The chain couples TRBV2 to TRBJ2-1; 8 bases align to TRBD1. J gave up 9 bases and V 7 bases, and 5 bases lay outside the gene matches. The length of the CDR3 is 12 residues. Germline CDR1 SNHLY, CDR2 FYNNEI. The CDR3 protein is CASIQGVGEQFF. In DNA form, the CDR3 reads TGTGCCAGCATACAGGGGGTCGGTGAGCAGTTCTTC.

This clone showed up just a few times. CDR3 coding DNA: TGCGCCAGCAGCGACAGAAGGAGGGACTATGGCTACACCTTC. As protein: CASSDRRRDYGYTF. The V and J genes are TRBV5-1 and TRBJ1-2; possibly TRBD1 for D (5 bases). The V gene lost 4 bases and the J gene lost 3 bases, with 13 bases spanning the gap. The CDR3 is made up of 14 amino acids. In germline, CDR1 is SGHRS, CDR2 YFSETQ.

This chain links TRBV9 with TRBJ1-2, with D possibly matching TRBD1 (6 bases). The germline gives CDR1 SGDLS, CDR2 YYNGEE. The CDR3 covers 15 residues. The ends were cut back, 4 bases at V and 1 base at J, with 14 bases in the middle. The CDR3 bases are TGTGCCAGCAGCCCCGATGGCAGGGGTAACTATGGCTACACCTTC. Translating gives CASSPDGRGNYGYTF.

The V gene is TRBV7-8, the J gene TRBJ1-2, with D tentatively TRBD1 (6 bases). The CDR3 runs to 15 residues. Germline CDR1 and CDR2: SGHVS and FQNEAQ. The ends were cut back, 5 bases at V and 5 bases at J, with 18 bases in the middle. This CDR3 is CASSLGVRGWYGYTF. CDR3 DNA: TGTGCCAGCAGCCTAGGGGTCAGGGGTTGGTATGGCTACACCTTC.

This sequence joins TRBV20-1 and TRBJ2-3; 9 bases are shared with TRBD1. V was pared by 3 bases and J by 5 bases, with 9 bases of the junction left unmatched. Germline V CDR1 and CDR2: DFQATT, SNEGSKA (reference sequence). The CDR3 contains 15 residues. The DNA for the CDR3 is TGCAGTGCTAGTCCACAGGGGGCTTGGAAAGATACGCAGTATTTT. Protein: CSASPQGAWKDTQYF.

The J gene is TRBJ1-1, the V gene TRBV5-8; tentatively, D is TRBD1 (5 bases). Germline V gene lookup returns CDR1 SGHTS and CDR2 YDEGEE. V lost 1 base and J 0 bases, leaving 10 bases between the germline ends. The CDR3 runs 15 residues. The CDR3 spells CASSLWGVVNTEAFF. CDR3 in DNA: TGTGCCAGCAGCTTGTGGGGCGTGGTGAACACTGAAGCTTTCTTT.

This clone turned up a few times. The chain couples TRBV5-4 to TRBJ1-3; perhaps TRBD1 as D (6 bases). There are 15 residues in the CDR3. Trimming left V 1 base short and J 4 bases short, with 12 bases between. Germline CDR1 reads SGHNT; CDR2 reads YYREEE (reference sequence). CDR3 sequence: CASSLPGAAGNTIYF. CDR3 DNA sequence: TGTGCCAGCAGCTTGCCAGGGGCTGCGGGAAACACCATATATTTT.

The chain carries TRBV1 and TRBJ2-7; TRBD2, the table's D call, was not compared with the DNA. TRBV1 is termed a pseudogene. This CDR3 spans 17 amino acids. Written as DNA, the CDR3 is TGCACCAGCAGCCAAGACGCGTTACTAGCGCAGTCCTACGAGCAGTACTTC. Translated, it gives CTSSQDALLAQSYEQYF.

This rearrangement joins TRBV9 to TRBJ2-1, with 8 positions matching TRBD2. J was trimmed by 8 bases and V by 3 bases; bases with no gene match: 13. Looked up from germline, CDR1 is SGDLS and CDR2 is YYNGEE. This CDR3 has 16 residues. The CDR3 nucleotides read TGTGCCAGCAGCGAGGATAGCGGGGTTTTAGTCGATGAGCAGTTCTTC. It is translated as CASSEDSGVLVDEQFF. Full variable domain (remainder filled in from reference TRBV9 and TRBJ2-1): DSGVTQTPKHLITATGQRVTLRCSPRSGDLSVYWYQQSLDQGLQFLIQYYNGEERAKGNILERFSAQQFPDLHSELNLSSLELGDSALYFCASSEDSGVLVDEQFFGPGTRLTVL.